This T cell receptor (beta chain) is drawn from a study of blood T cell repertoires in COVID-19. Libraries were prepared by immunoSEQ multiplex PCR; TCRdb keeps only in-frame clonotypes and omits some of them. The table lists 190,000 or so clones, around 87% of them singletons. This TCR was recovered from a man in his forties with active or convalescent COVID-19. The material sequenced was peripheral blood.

The CDR3 reads CASSHLYSNGNTIYF. CDR3 nucleotides: TGTGCCAGCAGCCACCTTTATAGCAATGGAAACACCATATATTTT. This rearrangement joins TRBV14 to TRBJ1-3; D gene unclear. There are 15 residues in the CDR3. The V end lost 3 bases, the J end lost 3 bases, and 12 bases lay between the germline ends. Looked up from germline, CDR1 is SGHDN and CDR2 is FVKESK. Full variable domain (rest looked up from reference TRBV14 and TRBJ1-3): EAGVTQFPSHSVIEKGQTVTLRCDPISGHDNLYWYRRVMGKEIKFLLHFVKESKQDESGMPNNRFLAERTGGTYSTLKVQPAELEDSGVYFCASSHLYSNGNTIYFGEGSWLTVV.